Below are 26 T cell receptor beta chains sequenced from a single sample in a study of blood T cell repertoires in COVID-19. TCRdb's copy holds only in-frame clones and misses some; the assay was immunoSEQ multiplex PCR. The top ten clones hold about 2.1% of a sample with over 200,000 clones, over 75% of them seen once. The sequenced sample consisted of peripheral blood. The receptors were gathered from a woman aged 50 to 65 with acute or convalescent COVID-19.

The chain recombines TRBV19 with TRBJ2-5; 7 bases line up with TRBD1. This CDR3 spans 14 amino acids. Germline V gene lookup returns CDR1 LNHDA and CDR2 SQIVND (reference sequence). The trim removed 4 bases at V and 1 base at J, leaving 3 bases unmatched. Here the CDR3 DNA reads TGTGCCAGTAGTAGTTGGGACAGCCAAGAGACCCAGTACTTC. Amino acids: CASSSWDSQETQYF.

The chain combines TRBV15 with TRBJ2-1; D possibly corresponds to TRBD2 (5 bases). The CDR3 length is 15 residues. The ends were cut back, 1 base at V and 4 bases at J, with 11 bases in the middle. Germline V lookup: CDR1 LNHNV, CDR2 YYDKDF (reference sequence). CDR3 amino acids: CATSRGGEGYNEQFF. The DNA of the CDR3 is TGTGCCACCAGCAGAGGCGGAGAGGGTTACAATGAGCAGTTCTTC.

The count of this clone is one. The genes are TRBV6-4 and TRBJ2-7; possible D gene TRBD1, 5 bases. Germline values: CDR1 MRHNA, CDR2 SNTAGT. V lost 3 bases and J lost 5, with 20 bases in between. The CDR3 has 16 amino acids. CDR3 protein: CASSEVRPGFGDEQYF. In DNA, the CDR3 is TGTGCCAGCAGTGAGGTTCGTCCAGGGTTTGGGGACGAGCAGTACTTC.

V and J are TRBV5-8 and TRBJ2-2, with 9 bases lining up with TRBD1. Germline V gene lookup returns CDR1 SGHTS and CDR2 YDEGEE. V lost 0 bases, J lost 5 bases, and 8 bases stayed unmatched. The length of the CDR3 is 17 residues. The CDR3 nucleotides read TGTGCCAGCAGCTTGGGACCACAGGGGGCTCGGACCGGGGAGCTGTTTTTT. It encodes CASSLGPQGARTGELFF.

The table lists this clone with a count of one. The CDR3 is CASSLAGRDNNYGYTF. In DNA, the CDR3 is TGTGCCAGCAGCTTGGCCGGGAGGGACAATAACTATGGCTACACCTTC. The chain joins TRBV5-6 to TRBJ1-2, with a weak D call TRBD1 (6 bases). Germline CDR1 reads SGHDT; CDR2 reads YYEEEE. V was clipped by 0 bases and J by 1 base, with 13 bases between them. The CDR3 totals 16 residues.

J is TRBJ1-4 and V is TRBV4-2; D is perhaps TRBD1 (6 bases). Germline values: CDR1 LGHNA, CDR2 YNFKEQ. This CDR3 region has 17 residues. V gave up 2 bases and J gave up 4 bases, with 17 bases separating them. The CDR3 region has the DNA TGTGCCAGCAGCCAAAATACGCAGGGGTATCTTAATGAAAAACTGTTTTTT. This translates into CASSQNTQGYLNEKLFF.

The CDR3 DNA reads as TGTGCCAGCAGCAAACTTAAGGTCGGGACTAGCGGGAGCTACAATGAGCAGTTCTTC. Amino acid sequence: CASSKLKVGTSGSYNEQFF. The chain combines TRBV21-1 with TRBJ2-1; the table calls TRBD2, which could not be checked here. TRBV21-1 is termed a pseudogene. The CDR3 has 19 residues.

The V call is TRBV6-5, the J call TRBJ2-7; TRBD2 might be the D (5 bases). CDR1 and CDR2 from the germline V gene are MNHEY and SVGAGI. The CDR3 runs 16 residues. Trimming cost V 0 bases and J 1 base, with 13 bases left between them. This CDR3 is CASSYSGGPRSYEQYF. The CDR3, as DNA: TGTGCCAGCAGTTACTCTGGAGGTCCTCGGTCCTACGAGCAGTACTTC.

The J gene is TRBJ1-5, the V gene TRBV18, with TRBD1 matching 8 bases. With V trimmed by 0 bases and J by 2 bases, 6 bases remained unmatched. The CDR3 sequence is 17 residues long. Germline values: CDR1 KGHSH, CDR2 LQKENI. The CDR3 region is CASSPPSAGGGNQPQHF. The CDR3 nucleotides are TGTGCCAGCTCACCACCGTCGGCAGGGGGCGGCAATCAGCCCCAGCATTTT.

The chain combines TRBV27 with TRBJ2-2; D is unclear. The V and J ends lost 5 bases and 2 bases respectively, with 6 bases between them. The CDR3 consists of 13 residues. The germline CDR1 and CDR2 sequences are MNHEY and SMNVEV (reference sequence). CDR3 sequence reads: CASSLLNTGELFF. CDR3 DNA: TGTGCCAGCAGTCTACTAAACACCGGGGAGCTGTTTTTT.

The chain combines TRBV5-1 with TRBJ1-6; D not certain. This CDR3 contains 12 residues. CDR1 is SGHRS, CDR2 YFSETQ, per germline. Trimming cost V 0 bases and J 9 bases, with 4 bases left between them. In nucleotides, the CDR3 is TGCGCCAGCAGCTTGGACATTTCACCCCTCCACTTT. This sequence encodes CASSLDISPLHF.

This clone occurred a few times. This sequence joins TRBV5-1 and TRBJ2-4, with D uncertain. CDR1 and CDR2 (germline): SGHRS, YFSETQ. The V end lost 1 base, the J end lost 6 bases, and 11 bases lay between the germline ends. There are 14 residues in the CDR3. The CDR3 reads CASSLPTEGNIQYF. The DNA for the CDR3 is TGCGCCAGCAGCTTGCCTACAGAAGGAAACATTCAGTACTTC. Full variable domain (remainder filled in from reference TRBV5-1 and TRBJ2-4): KAGVTQTPRYLIKTRGQQVTLSCSPISGHRSVSWYQQTPGQGLQFLFEYFSETQRNKGNFPGRFSGRQFSNSRSEMNVSTLELGDSALYLCASSLPTEGNIQYFGAGTRLSVL.

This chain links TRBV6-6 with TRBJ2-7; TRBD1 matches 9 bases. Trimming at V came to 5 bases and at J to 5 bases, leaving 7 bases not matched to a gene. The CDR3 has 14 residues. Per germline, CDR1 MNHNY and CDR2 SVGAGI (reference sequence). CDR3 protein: CASSRDRVTNEQYF. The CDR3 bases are TGTGCCAGCAGTAGGGACAGGGTGACGAACGAGCAGTACTTC.

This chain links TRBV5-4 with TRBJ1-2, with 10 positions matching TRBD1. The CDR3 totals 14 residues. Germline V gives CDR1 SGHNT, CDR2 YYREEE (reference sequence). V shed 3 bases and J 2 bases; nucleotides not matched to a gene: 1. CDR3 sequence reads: CASSSGQGNYGYTF. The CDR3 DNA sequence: TGTGCCAGCAGCTCGGGACAGGGGAACTATGGCTACACCTTC. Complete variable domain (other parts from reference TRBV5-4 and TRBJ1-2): ETGVTQSPTHLIKTRGQQVTLRCSSQSGHNTVSWYQQALGQGPQFIFQYYREEENGRGNFPPRFSGLQFPNYSSELNVNALELDDSALYLCASSSGQGNYGYTFGSGTRLTVV.

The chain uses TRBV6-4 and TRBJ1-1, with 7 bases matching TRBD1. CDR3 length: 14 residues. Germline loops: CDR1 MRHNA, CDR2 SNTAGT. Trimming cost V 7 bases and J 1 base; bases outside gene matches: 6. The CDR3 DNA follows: TGTGCCAGCAAAACGGGACAGCAGAACACTGAAGCTTTCTTT. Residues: CASKTGQQNTEAFF.

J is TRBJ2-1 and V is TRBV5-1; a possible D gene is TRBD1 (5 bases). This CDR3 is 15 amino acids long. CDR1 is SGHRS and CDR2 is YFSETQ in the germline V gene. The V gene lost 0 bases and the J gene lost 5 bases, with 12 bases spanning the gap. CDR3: CASSLGRTLDNEQFF. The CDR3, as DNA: TGCGCCAGCAGCTTGGGTAGGACACTGGACAATGAGCAGTTCTTC. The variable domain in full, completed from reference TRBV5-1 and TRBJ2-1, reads KAGVTQTPRYLIKTRGQQVTLSCSPISGHRSVSWYQQTPGQGLQFLFEYFSETQRNKGNFPGRFSGRQFSNSRSEMNVSTLELGDSALYLCASSLGRTLDNEQFFGPGTRLTVL.

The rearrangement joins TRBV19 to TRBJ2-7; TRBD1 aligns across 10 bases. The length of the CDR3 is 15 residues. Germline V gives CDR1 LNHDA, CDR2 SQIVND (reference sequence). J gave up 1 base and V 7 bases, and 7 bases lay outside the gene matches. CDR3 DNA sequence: TGTGCCAGTACCAATGGACAGGGGGGATCCTACGAGCAGTACTTC. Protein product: CASTNGQGGSYEQYF.

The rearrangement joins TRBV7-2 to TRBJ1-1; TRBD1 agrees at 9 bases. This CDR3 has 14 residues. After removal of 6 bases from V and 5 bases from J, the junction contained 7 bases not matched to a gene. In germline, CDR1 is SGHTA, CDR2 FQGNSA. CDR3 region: CASRDTGGHTEAFF. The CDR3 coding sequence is TGTGCCAGCAGGGACACAGGGGGCCATACTGAAGCTTTCTTT. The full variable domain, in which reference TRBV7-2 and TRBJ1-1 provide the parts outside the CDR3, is GAGVSQSPSNKVTEKGKDVELRCDPISGHTALYWYRQSLGQGLEFLIYFQGNSAPDKSGLPSDRFSAERTGGSVSTLTIQRTQQEDSAVYLCASRDTGGHTEAFFGQGTRLTVV.

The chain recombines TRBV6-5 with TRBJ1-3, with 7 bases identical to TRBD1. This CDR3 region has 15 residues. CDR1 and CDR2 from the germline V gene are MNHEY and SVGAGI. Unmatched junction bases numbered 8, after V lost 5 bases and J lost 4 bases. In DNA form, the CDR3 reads TGTGCCAGCAGTCGACAGGGTCTGATCGGAAACACCATATATTTT. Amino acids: CASSRQGLIGNTIYF.

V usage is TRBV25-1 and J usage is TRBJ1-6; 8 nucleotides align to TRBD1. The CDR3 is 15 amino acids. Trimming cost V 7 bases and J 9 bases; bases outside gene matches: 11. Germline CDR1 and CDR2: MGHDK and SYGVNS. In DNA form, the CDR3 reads TGTGCCAGCACCCATGCTGGGACAGGAGCTTCACCCCTCCACTTT. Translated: CASTHAGTGASPLHF.

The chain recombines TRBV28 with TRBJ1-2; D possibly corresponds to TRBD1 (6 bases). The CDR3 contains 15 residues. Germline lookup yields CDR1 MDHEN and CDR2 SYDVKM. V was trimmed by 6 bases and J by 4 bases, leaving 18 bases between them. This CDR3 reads CASRTTGLGSYGYTF. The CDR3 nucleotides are TGTGCCAGCAGGACTACAGGGTTGGGTAGCTATGGCTACACCTTC.

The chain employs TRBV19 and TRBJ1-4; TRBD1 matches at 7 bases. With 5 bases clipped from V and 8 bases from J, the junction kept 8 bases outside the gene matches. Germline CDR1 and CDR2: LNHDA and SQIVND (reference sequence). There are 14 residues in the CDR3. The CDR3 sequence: CASSPQGSGEKLFF. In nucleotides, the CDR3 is TGTGCCAGTAGTCCACAGGGGTCGGGCGAAAAACTGTTTTTT.

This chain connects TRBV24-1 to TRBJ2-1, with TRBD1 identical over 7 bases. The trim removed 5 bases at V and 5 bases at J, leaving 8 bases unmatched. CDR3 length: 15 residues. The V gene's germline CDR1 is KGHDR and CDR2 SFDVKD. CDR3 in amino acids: CATSAVTGSHNEQFF. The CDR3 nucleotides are TGTGCCACCAGTGCCGTGACAGGGTCCCACAATGAGCAGTTCTTC.

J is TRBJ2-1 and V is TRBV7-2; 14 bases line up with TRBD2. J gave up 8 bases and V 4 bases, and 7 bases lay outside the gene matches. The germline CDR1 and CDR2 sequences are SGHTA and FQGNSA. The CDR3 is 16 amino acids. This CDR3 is CASSYPGTSGRYEQFF. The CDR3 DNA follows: TGTGCCAGCAGCTACCCCGGGACTAGCGGGAGATATGAGCAGTTCTTC.

The CDR3 loop is CAWNRVTNSPLHF. CDR3 bases: TGTGCCTGGAACAGGGTAACGAATTCACCCCTCCACTTT. The gene calls are TRBV30 and TRBJ1-6, with a tentative D call TRBD1 (6 bases). V was shortened by 4 bases and J by 7 bases, with 11 bases between the two germline ends. The CDR3 is 13 amino acids. Germline loops: CDR1 GTSNPN, CDR2 SVGIG (reference sequence).

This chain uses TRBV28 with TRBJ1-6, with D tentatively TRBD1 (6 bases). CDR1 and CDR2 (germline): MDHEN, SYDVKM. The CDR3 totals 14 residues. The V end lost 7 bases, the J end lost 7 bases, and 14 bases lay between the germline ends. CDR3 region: CASTQGTENSPLHF. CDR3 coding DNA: TGTGCCAGCACACAGGGTACGGAGAATTCACCCCTCCACTTT.